In this sample, the clone carrying this T cell receptor beta chain turned up many times. What it binds is not known. At one boundary the junction diverges from the germline segment, which might be a read error. The CDR3 contains 13 residues. Unique molecular identifiers tagged the TCRbeta library. TCRdb reanalysed the PCR reads using MiXCR and keeps one entry per CDR3 protein. Counted here are about a million distinct CDR3 sequences, roughly 29% occurring once; the ten biggest clones make up roughly 28%. The sample is drawn from a study of T-cell reconstitution after alpha-beta-depleted transplantation in children. General study points: Expanded graft clones numbering several hundred reportedly gave rise to alpha-beta T cells about two months after transplant. Diversity and T-cell counts at one year after transplant derived mostly from new T cells.

V and J are TRBV12-3 or TRBV12-4 and TRBJ2-1; D might be TRBD2 (6 bases). This TCR derives from a boy younger than two who had a stem cell transplant for SCID, so the T cells may come from the graft donor. The specimen comprised PBMCs, mostly from graft donor cells, sampled 360 days after TCRalphabeta/CD19-depleted stem cell transplant. CDR3 nucleotide sequence: TGCGCCAGCAGCTTCGGGGGATACAATGAGCAGTTCTTC. This gives the protein CASSFGGYNEQFF.